This T cell receptor beta chain was obtained from a study of human T cells and chemical hapten exposure. MiXCR, run by TCRdb on the RACE reads, gives a single entry per CDR3 protein. The sample has tens of thousands of distinct CDR3 sequences, roughly 11% seen once; the top ten hold roughly 2%. Time point: patch test 3, about 24 weeks after DPC sensitization. Treatment of the sample: therapeutic diphenylcyclopropenone sensitization with weekly scalp DPC. The CDR3 length is 13 residues. Between the trimmed V and J ends, which lost 2 bases and 8 bases, there was a span of 12 bases. Germline CDR1 reads SGHTA; CDR2 reads FQGTGA.

This sample comprised whole blood, obtained in connection with sensitization to the hapten diphenylcyclopropenone (DPC). This receptor was taken from a woman aged 25 to 45 with alopecia areata. Some clones in this sample may be carry-over from other donors' samples. This chain connects TRBV7-3 to TRBJ1-2, with D possibly being TRBD1 (5 bases). The CDR3 bases are TGTGCCAGCAGCTTACGGGGAGGGGAAGGCTACACCTTC. Protein: CASSLRGGEGYTF. The full variable domain, in which reference TRBV7-3 and TRBJ1-2 provide the parts outside the CDR3, is GAGVSQTPSNKVTEKGKYVELRCDPISGHTALYWYRQSLGQGPEFLIYFQGTGAADDSGLPNDRFFAVRPEGSVSTLKIQRTERGDSAVYLCASSLRGGEGYTFGSGTRLTVV.